The source of this TCR beta chain is a study of CD8 T cells in Susac syndrome. Overall study: When blood was collected, patients with Susac syndrome were therapy-naive, were taking corticosteroids, or were receiving intravenous immunoglobulin alone.

cDNA came from roughly 0.53 to 1 ug RNA primed by random hexamers. TCRdb reprocessed the immunoSEQ multiplex PCR reads with MiXCR, giving one entry per CDR3 protein. The sample comprises under 200,000 distinct CDR3 sequences, about 94% of which are singletons, and 0.098% rests with the top ten. CDR1 and CDR2 from the germline V gene are ENHRY and SYGVKD. This CDR3 spans 13 amino acids. V shed 7 bases and J shed 2 bases, with 9 bases lying between them. Sequencing was done on a sample of CD4+ T cells from PBMCs. This receptor was obtained from a human donor with Susac syndrome. The chain has TRBV10-3 and TRBJ1-3; no reliable D call. The CDR3 DNA reads TGTGCCATCATCGAAAAAGCTGGAAACACCATATATTTT. Protein: CAIIEKAGNTIYF.